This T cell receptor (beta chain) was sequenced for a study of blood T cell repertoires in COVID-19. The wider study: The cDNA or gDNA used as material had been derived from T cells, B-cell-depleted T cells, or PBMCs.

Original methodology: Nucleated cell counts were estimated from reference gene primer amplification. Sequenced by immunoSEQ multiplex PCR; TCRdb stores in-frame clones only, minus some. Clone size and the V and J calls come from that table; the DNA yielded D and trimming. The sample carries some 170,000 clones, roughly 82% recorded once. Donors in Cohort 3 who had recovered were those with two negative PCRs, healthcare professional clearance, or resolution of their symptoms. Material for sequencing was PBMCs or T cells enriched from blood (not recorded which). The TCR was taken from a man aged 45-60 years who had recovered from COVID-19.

As DNA, the CDR3 is TGTGCCAGCACCCAGACAGGGACAGGGGGCATTCAGCCCCAGCATTTT. Translation gives CASTQTGTGGIQPQHF. The chain joins TRBV28 to TRBJ1-5; 12 nucleotides align to TRBD1. The CDR3 runs to 16 residues. In germline, CDR1 is MDHEN, CDR2 SYDVKM. The V and J ends lost 7 bases and 6 bases, in that order; junction bases with no gene match: 10.